The rows below give T cell receptor beta chains drawn from one sample of a study of blood T cells in healthy people across ages. MiXCR was run by TCRdb on the 5' RACE reads, yielding one entry per CDR3 protein. This repertoire shows about 1.6 million distinct CDR3 sequences, 30% to 40% found once; its top ten account for around 11%. Source material: blood. Every receptor here comes from a woman aged 25 to 39 in good health. CDR3s include the opening cysteine and the closing phenylalanine or tryptophan. D genes are given only for firm matches. Clone size is stated in some rows and not others, as once, few, many or a class when expanded.

clone_size	v_call	j_call	d_call	cdr3_nt	cdr3_aa
-	TRBV14	TRBJ2-7	-	TGTGCCAGCAGCCAAGCCAGGGGCCAATTGGAAACCCAGTACTTC	CASSQARGQLETQYF
few	TRBV9	TRBJ2-7	TRBD2	TGTGCCAGCAGCCCCCCGGGAGGGGAGGACTACGAGCAGTACTTC	CASSPPGGEDYEQYF
-	TRBV11-2	TRBJ2-5	TRBD1	TGTGCCAGCAGACCTGACAGGGGCGGGTACCAAGAGACCCAGTACTTC	CASRPDRGGYQETQYF
-	TRBV10-3	TRBJ2-1	-	TGTGCCATCAGTGAGGAGGGGCGGGATTACAATGAGCAGTTCTTC	CAISEEGRDYNEQFF
few	TRBV20-1	TRBJ1-2	TRBD1	TGCAGTGCTACAGACAGGGACTATAACTATGGCTACACCTTC	CSATDRDYNYGYTF
-	TRBV20-1	TRBJ1-1	-	TGCAGTGCTAGGACTCGGGACAATCGAGCTTTCTTT	CSARTRDNRAFF
few	TRBV28	TRBJ2-1	-	TGTGCCAGCAGTTTACGCCGGCAGGGGAATGAGCAGTTCTTC	CASSLRRQGNEQFF
-	TRBV19	TRBJ1-5	-	TGTGCCAGTAGTACCTCAGGGGGCAATCAGCCCCAGCATTTT	CASSTSGGNQPQHF
-	TRBV3-1	TRBJ2-1	TRBD1	TGTGCCAGCAGTCAGGGGGTTACAGGTAATGAGCAGTTCTTC	CASSQGVTGNEQFF
-	TRBV19	TRBJ2-5	-	TGTGCCTGCTCAGGGGGGGAGACCCAGTACTTC	CACSGGETQYF
-	TRBV5-4	TRBJ2-7	-	TGTGCCAGCAGAACGGACCAGAACACCTACGAGCAGTACTTC	CASRTDQNTYEQYF
few	TRBV11-1	TRBJ2-6	-	TGTGCCAGCAGCTTTTTCCGGGACCCCCCGGGGGCCAACGTCCTGACTTTC	CASSFFRDPPGANVLTF
many	TRBV28	TRBJ2-7	-	TGTGCCAGCAGTCCCCCCGGGGGTCGTTACGAGCAGTACTTC	CASSPPGGRYEQYF
-	TRBV20-1	TRBJ2-3	-	TGCAGTGCTGAGAGGGGATCTAGCACAGATACGCAGTATTTT	CSAERGSSTDTQYF
few	TRBV20-1	TRBJ2-3	TRBD2	TGCAGTCGAGCACCCGGCGGGGGGAGGATGGATACGCAGTATTTT	CSRAPGGGRMDTQYF
-	TRBV27	TRBJ1-5	-	TGTGCCAGCAGTTCACAGGGTTCCAGCAATCAGCCCCAGCATTTT	CASSSQGSSNQPQHF
-	TRBV27	TRBJ2-5	-	TGTGCCAGCAGCCACCTTTTGGATTCCCAAGAGACCCAGTACTTC	CASSHLLDSQETQYF
-	TRBV29-1	TRBJ2-2	-	TGCAGCGCATCTTACGGGACACCTACGGCCGGGGAGCTGTTTTTT	CSASYGTPTAGELFF
-	TRBV5-1	TRBJ1-1	-	TGCGCCGGCAACTTAGACGCGAACACTGAAGCTTTCTTT	CAGNLDANTEAFF
few	TRBV20-1	TRBJ2-1	TRBD2	TGCAGTGGACGGCTAGCGGGAGAGGGTGAGCAGTTCTTC	CSGRLAGEGEQFF
-	TRBV20-1	TRBJ1-2	TRBD1	TGCAGTGCCGGGGGGACAGGATTTAACTATGGCTACACCTTC	CSAGGTGFNYGYTF
-	TRBV29-1	TRBJ2-5	-	TGCAGCGTCAGGGGGGGGTTCAATAGCCAGTACTTC	CSVRGGFNSQYF
few	TRBV6-1	TRBJ2-1	-	TGTGCCAGCAGTGAACAGGGGGGACGGGACAATGAGCAGTTCTTC	CASSEQGGRDNEQFF
few	TRBV2	TRBJ2-7	-	TGTGCCAGCAGTGAGCGATGGGACGAGCAGTACTTC	CASSERWDEQYF
-	TRBV2	TRBJ2-3	TRBD1	TGTGCCAGCAGTGAGTTGATTGGGACAGAGGCTAGCACAGATACGCAGTATTTT	CASSELIGTEASTDTQYF
few	TRBV6-1	TRBJ1-2	-	TGTGCCAGCAGTGAAGGGTCGGAGTCTAACTATGGCTACACCTTC	CASSEGSESNYGYTF
few	TRBV7-9	TRBJ2-7	TRBD1	TGTGCCAGCAGCTCCAACGACAGGGGGCATTACGAGCAGTACTTC	CASSSNDRGHYEQYF
-	TRBV6-2/TRBV6-3	TRBJ2-1	TRBD2	TGTGCCAGCAGGGAAACTAGCCGGGGGGGGGATGAGCAGTTCTTC	CASRETSRGGDEQFF
few	TRBV20-1	TRBJ1-5	TRBD1	TGCAGTGCTAGGACCCTGGAGGGACAGGGCAGGAGGAGCAATCAGCCCCAGCATTTT	CSARTLEGQGRRSNQPQHF
-	TRBV10-3	TRBJ1-2	-	TGTGCCATCAGTGAGTCAAACAGCCTTTATGGCTACACCTTC	CAISESNSLYGYTF
-	TRBV6-1	TRBJ2-7	TRBD2	TGTGCCAGCAGGGTAGCGGGGGTTTACTACGAGCAGTACTTC	CASRVAGVYYEQYF
few	TRBV7-9	TRBJ1-1	-	TGTGCCAGCAGTCGTCTGAATCTGGCTGTAAACACTGAAGCTTTCTTT	CASSRLNLAVNTEAFF
-	TRBV30	TRBJ2-7	TRBD1	TGTGCCTGGAGTGTACGAGGACAGGGGGCGGGGGAGCAGTACTTC	CAWSVRGQGAGEQYF
-	TRBV7-2	TRBJ2-5	-	TGTGCCAGCAGCTTAGGGCAGGCCTACGAGCAGAACTTC	CASSLGQAYEQNF
-	TRBV20-1	TRBJ2-1	TRBD2	TGCAGTGCTAGACGCCCCACTAGCGGGCATTCCTACAATGAGCAGTTCTTC	CSARRPTSGHSYNEQFF
few	TRBV6-2/TRBV6-3	TRBJ2-1	-	TGTGCCAGCAGTTTACAGACTTTAGTGTTAACTGAGCAGTTCTTC	CASSLQTLVLTEQFF
few	TRBV21-1	TRBJ2-1	-	TGTGCCAGCAGCAAATTAGATGGGTATCGGCCCAATGAGCAGTTCTTC	CASSKLDGYRPNEQFF
many	TRBV29-1	TRBJ2-7	TRBD1	TGCAGCGTCGGACAGGGGATCATATACGAGCAGTACTTC	CSVGQGIIYEQYF
-	TRBV7-2	TRBJ2-1	-	TGTGCCAGCAGCTTCTCGAAGTCCCCCCGCAATGAGCAGTTCTTC	CASSFSKSPRNEQFF
few	TRBV11-2	TRBJ2-2	-	TGTGCCAGCAGAGCAGATTCCCCAGCAAACACCGGGGAGCTGTTTTTT	CASRADSPANTGELFF
few	TRBV4-1	TRBJ1-1	-	TGCGCCAGCAGCCAAGCAAAAGGCACTGAAGCTTTCTTT	CASSQAKGTEAFF
-	TRBV4-1	TRBJ2-7	TRBD2	TGCACCAGCAGCCAAGGGCCTAGCGGGGGAGTCCTCGAGCAGTACTTC	CTSSQGPSGGVLEQYF
-	TRBV10-3	TRBJ2-1	TRBD1	TGTGCCATCAGTGAGTCTGGGACAGCTTCGCGTTCGAACAATGAGCAGTTCTTC	CAISESGTASRSNNEQFF
many	TRBV5-5	TRBJ2-3	-	TGTGCCAGCAGCTCGGCCACAGATACGCAGTATTTT	CASSSATDTQYF
-	TRBV5-6	TRBJ2-5	TRBD1	TGTGCCAGCAGCTTTGGACAGGGAACTACGCAGTACTTC	CASSFGQGTTQYF